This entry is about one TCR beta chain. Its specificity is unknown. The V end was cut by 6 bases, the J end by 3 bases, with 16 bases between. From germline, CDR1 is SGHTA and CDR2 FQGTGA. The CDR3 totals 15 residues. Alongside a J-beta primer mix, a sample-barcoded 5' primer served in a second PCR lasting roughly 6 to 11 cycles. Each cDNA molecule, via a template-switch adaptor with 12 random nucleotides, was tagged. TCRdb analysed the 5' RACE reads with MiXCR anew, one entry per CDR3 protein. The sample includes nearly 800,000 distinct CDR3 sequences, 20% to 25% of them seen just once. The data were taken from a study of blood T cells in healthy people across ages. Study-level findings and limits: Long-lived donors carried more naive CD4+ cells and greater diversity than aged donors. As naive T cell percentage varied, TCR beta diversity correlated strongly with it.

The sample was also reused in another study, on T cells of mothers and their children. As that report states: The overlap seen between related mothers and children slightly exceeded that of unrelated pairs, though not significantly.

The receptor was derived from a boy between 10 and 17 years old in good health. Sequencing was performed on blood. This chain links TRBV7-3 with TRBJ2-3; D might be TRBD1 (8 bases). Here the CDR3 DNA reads TGTGCCAGCAGGGCAGCGGGACAGGCGACAGATACGCAGTATTTT. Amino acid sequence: CASRAAGQATDTQYF.